The subject of this entry is one T cell receptor beta chain. PCR was performed using 60 Vbeta and 13 Jbeta primers. Assay: immunoSEQ multiplex PCR; the TCRdb copy retains only in-frame clones and omits some. The repertoire consists of approximately 170,000 clones, with roughly four fifths occurring once and the leading ten covering about 1.4%. Germline CDR1 SGHAT, CDR2 FQNNGV. This CDR3 has 16 residues. V lost 3 bases and J 2 bases, leaving 16 bases between the germline ends. The data originate from a study of cytomegalovirus exposure and HLA in healthy donors. Source material: PBMCs. This chain uses TRBV11-2 with TRBJ1-1; D is possibly TRBD1 (6 bases). This clonotype originated in a middle-aged man in good health and CMV-seronegative. The CDR3 here is CASSLITGPDNTEAFF. The CDR3 DNA is TGTGCCAGCAGCTTGATAACAGGGCCCGATAACACTGAAGCTTTCTTT.